Listed below are T cell receptor beta chains from one sample, sequenced in a study of blood T cells in healthy people across ages. TCRdb reanalysed the 5' RACE reads using MiXCR and keeps one entry per CDR3 protein. The table has about 1.4 million distinct CDR3 sequences, roughly 59% seen once. Material for sequencing was blood. These receptors were obtained from a man between 18 and 35 years old in good health. Each CDR3 is given with its conserved first and last residue. A D gene is named only where the DNA matches it firmly. Clone size is given for some rows only: seen once, a few or many times, or a class if the clone is expanded.

J gene: TRBJ2-4; V gene: TRBV4-3; clone size: once; D gene: TRBD2; CDR3 protein: CASSVGTTNIQYF
J gene: TRBJ2-7; V gene: TRBV4-3; clone size: NA; D gene: TRBD1; CDR3 protein: CASSTGETYEQYF
J gene: NA; V gene: TRBV28; clone size: NA; D gene: NA; CDR3 protein: CASSFFSRAPDNEQYF
J gene: TRBJ2-3; V gene: TRBV29-1; clone size: NA; D gene: NA; CDR3 protein: CSVWGWPEGDTQYF
J gene: TRBJ2-5; V gene: TRBV7-2; clone size: once; D gene: NA; CDR3 protein: CASSPLPSMGPEQYF
J gene: TRBJ1-1; V gene: TRBV6-5; clone size: once; D gene: TRBD1; CDR3 protein: CASSYIDRAKTEAFF
J gene: TRBJ2-3; V gene: TRBV10-3; clone size: NA; D gene: NA; CDR3 protein: CAISGDMAEPHTQYF
J gene: TRBJ1-2; V gene: TRBV20-1; clone size: NA; D gene: NA; CDR3 protein: CSARDYRLAAKKVYGYTF
J gene: TRBJ1-5; V gene: TRBV10-3; clone size: few; D gene: NA; CDR3 protein: CAIKSQGLGNQPQHF
J gene: TRBJ2-2; V gene: TRBV5-1; clone size: NA; D gene: NA; CDR3 protein: CASSLEPQGAGELFF
J gene: TRBJ2-3; V gene: TRBV12-3/TRBV12-4; clone size: NA; D gene: NA; CDR3 protein: CASSILAGGSSTDTQYF
J gene: TRBJ2-1; V gene: TRBV10-2; clone size: NA; D gene: TRBD2; CDR3 protein: CASSPGTSGPYNEQFF
J gene: TRBJ2-7; V gene: TRBV6-1; clone size: NA; D gene: TRBD1; CDR3 protein: CASSEGQNYEQYF
J gene: TRBJ1-2; V gene: TRBV30; clone size: once; D gene: NA; CDR3 protein: CAWSVQGVVTF
J gene: TRBJ1-1; V gene: TRBV7-9; clone size: NA; D gene: NA; CDR3 protein: CASSFDTGAEAFF
J gene: TRBJ2-1; V gene: TRBV29-1; clone size: NA; D gene: NA; CDR3 protein: CSVPQGNHNEQFF
J gene: TRBJ1-4; V gene: TRBV29-1; clone size: NA; D gene: NA; CDR3 protein: CSVRHPEGPGKLFF
J gene: TRBJ2-5; V gene: TRBV7-2; clone size: once; D gene: TRBD1; CDR3 protein: CASSFQGQGQETQYF
J gene: TRBJ2-3; V gene: TRBV7-8; clone size: NA; D gene: NA; CDR3 protein: CASSSPPGIQNSTDTQYF
J gene: TRBJ2-1; V gene: TRBV7-9; clone size: NA; D gene: NA; CDR3 protein: CASSLAVDEQFF
J gene: TRBJ1-4; V gene: TRBV6-1; clone size: few; D gene: NA; CDR3 protein: CASSEPQGRGNEKLFF
J gene: TRBJ2-2; V gene: TRBV10-3; clone size: NA; D gene: TRBD2; CDR3 protein: CATGLAANTGELFF
J gene: TRBJ1-1; V gene: TRBV3-1; clone size: NA; D gene: TRBD1; CDR3 protein: CASSQHDRGGEAFF
J gene: TRBJ2-7; V gene: TRBV20-1; clone size: NA; D gene: TRBD2; CDR3 protein: CSARGGSAGGLYYEQYF
J gene: NA; V gene: TRBV12-3/TRBV12-4; clone size: NA; D gene: TRBD1; CDR3 protein: CASSPRSGQGYNEQYF
J gene: TRBJ1-2; V gene: TRBV14; clone size: once; D gene: NA; CDR3 protein: CASSQIPWDPNYGYTF
J gene: TRBJ2-1; V gene: TRBV4-1; clone size: NA; D gene: NA; CDR3 protein: CASSQGGQGTYNEQFF
J gene: TRBJ1-4; V gene: TRBV7-9; clone size: NA; D gene: NA; CDR3 protein: CASSSYQENEKLFF
J gene: TRBJ2-7; V gene: TRBV6-5; clone size: few; D gene: TRBD1; CDR3 protein: CASSYRTGITYEQYF
J gene: TRBJ2-1; V gene: TRBV18; clone size: NA; D gene: TRBD2; CDR3 protein: CASSPLGLAGYNEQFF
J gene: TRBJ1-1; V gene: TRBV27; clone size: once; D gene: NA; CDR3 protein: CASRTGFFTEAFF
J gene: TRBJ2-3; V gene: TRBV11-1; clone size: few; D gene: NA; CDR3 protein: CASRMDSSTTDTQYF
J gene: TRBJ2-7; V gene: TRBV14; clone size: NA; D gene: TRBD2; CDR3 protein: CASSLGLAGQSYEQYF
J gene: TRBJ2-1; V gene: TRBV5-1; clone size: NA; D gene: TRBD1; CDR3 protein: CASSPHRGTGLNEQFF
J gene: TRBJ2-1; V gene: TRBV6-5; clone size: NA; D gene: TRBD2; CDR3 protein: CASSMGLAGNEQFF
J gene: TRBJ2-7; V gene: TRBV3-1; clone size: NA; D gene: TRBD2; CDR3 protein: CASSQAGTSGIAQYF
J gene: NA; V gene: TRBV4-2; clone size: NA; D gene: NA; CDR3 protein: CASSQDDGRQPDAYEQYF
J gene: NA; V gene: TRBV14; clone size: NA; D gene: NA; CDR3 protein: CASSHPRSWGHEQYF
J gene: TRBJ2-5; V gene: TRBV28; clone size: few; D gene: NA; CDR3 protein: CASSVDSPQETQYF
J gene: TRBJ1-4; V gene: TRBV12-3/TRBV12-4; clone size: NA; D gene: TRBD1; CDR3 protein: CASSLVGQVNEKLFF
J gene: TRBJ2-1; V gene: TRBV5-1; clone size: NA; D gene: NA; CDR3 protein: CASSLDGGTVGFF